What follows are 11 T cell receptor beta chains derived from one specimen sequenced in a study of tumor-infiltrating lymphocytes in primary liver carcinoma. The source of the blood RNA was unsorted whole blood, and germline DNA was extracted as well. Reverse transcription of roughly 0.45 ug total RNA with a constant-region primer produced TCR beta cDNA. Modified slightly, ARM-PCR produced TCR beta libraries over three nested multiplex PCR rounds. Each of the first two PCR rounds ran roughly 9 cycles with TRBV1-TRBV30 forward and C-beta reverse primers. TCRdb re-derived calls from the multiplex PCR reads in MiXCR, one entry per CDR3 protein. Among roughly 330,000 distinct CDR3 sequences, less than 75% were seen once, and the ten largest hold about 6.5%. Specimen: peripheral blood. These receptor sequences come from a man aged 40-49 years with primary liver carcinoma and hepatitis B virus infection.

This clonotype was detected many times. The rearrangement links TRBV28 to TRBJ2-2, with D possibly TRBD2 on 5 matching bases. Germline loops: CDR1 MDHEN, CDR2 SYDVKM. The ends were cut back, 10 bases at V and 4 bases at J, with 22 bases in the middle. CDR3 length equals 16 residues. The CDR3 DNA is TGTGCCACTAACGAGAGGGCGTGGAGGACCACCGGGGAGCTGTTTTTT. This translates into CATNERAWRTTGELFF.

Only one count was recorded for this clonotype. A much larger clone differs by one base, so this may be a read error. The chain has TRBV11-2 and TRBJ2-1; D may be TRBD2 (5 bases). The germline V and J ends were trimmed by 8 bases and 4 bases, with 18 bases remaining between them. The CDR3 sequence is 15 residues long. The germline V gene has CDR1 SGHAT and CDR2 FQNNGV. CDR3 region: CASGGPGNPYNEQFF. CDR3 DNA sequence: TGTGCCAGCGGCGGGCCGGGAAATCCTTACAATGAGCAGTTCTTC.

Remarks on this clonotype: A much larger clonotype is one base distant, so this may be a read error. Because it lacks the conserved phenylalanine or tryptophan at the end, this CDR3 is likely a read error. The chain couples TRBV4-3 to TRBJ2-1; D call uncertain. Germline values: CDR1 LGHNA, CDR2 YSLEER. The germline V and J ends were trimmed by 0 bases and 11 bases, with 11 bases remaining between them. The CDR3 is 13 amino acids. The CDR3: CASSQDQGLKQFI. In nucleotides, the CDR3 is TGCGCCAGCAGCCAAGATCAAGGTTTGAAGCAGTTCATC.

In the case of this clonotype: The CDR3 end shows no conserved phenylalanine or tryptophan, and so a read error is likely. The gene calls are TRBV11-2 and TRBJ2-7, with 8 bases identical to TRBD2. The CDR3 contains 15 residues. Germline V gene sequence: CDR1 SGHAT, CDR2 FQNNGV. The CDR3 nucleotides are TGTACCAGCAGCTTAACTAGCGGAAAATCCTACGAGCAGTACTTA. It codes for CTSSLTSGKSYEQYL.

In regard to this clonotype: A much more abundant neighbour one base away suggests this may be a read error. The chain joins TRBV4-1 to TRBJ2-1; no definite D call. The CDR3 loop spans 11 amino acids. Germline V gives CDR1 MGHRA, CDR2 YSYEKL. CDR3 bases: TGCGCCAGCAGCCACGGGCCCTACAATTGGTTC. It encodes CASSHGPYNWF.

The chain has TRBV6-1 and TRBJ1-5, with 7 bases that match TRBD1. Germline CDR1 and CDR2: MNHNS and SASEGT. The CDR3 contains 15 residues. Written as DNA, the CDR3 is TGTGCTGGCCGAATACAGGGGATCGGCAATCAGCCCCAGCATTTT. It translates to CAGRIQGIGNQPQHF.

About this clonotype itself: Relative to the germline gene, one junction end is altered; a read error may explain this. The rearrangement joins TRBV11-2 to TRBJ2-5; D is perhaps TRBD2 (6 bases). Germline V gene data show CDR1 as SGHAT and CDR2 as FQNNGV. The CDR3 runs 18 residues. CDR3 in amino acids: CVSSLTHPSDLYHETQYF. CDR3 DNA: TGTGTCAGCAGCTTAACCCACCCTAGCGATTTGTACCACGAGACCCAGTACTTC.

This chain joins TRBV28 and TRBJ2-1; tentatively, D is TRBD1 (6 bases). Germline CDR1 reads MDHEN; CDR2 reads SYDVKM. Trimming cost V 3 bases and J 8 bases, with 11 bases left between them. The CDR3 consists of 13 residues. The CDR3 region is CASSFDRRDEQFF. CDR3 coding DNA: TGTGCCAGCAGTTTCGACAGGCGGGATGAGCAGTTCTTC.

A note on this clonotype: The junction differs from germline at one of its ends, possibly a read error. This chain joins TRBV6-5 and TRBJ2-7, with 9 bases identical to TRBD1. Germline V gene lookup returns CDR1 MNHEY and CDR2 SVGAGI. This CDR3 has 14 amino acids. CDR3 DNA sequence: TGTACCAGCACTAAACCGGGACAGGGCTACGAGCAGTACTTC. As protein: CTSTKPGQGYEQYF.

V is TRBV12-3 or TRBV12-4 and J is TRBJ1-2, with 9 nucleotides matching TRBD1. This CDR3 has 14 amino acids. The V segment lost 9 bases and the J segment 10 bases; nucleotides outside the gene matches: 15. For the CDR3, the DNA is TGTGCCAGTTCCCTCGCCGACAGGGGGTATATCTACACCTTC. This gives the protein CASSLADRGYIYTF.

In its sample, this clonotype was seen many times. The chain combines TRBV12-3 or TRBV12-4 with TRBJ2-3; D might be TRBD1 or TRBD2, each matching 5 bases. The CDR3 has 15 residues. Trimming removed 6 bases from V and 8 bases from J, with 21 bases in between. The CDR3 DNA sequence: TGTGCCAGCAGCGAAGGACTTTCCCTTGGGGGTACGCAGTATTTT. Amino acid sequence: CASSEGLSLGGTQYF.